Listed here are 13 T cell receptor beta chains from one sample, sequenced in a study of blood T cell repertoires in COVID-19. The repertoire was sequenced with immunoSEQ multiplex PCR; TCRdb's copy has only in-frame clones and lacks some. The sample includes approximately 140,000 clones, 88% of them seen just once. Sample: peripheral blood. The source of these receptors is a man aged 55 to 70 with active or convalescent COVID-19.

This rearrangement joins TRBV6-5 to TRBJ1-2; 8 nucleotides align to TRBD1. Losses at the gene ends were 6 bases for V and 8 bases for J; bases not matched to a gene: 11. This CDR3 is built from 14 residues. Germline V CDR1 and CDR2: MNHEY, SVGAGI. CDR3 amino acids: CASRLQDRVEGYTF. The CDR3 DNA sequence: TGTGCCAGCAGGCTACAGGACAGGGTGGAAGGCTACACCTTC.

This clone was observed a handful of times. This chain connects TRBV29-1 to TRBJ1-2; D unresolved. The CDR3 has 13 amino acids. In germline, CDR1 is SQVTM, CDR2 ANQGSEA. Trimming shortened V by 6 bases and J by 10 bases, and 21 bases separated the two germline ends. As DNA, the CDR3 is TGCAGCGTCCTCTTAATGTCACCGGTAGACTACACCTTC. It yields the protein CSVLLMSPVDYTF.

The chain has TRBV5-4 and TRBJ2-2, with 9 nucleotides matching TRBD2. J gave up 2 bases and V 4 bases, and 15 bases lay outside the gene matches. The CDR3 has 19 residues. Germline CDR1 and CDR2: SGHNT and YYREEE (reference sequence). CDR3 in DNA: TGTGCCAGCAGCCTCGGCCCGGCCGGGACTAGCATTAACACCGGGGAGCTGTTTTTT. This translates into CASSLGPAGTSINTGELFF.

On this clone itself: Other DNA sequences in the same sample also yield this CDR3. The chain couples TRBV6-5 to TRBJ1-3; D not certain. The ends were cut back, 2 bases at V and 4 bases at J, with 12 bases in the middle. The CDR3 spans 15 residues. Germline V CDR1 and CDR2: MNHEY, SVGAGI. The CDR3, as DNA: TGTGCCAGCAGTTACGCGGGCCCGGGAGGAAACACCATATATTTT. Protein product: CASSYAGPGGNTIYF.

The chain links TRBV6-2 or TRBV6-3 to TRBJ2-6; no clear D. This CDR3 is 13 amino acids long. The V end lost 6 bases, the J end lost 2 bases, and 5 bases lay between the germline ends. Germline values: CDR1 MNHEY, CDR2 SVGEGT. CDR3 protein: CASSRAGANVLTF. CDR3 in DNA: TGTGCCAGCAGCCGAGCTGGGGCCAACGTCCTGACTTTC.

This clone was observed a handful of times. CDR3 sequence (DNA): TGTGCCAGCAGCCAAGAGGCCATCAGCGTTTACGAGCAGTACTTC. Translation gives CASSQEAISVYEQYF. The J gene is TRBJ2-7, the V gene TRBV3-1 (or the pseudogene TRBV3-2); D is unresolved. The CDR3 consists of 15 residues. In germline, CDR1 is LGHDT, CDR2 YNNKEL (reference sequence). The V and J ends lost 0 bases and 4 bases respectively, with 13 bases between them.

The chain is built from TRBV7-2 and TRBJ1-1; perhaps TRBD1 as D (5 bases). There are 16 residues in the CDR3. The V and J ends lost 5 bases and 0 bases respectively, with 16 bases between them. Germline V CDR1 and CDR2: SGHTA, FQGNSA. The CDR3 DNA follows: TGTGCCAGCAGCCCTATGATCAGGGTCCTGAACACTGAAGCTTTCTTT. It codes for CASSPMIRVLNTEAFF.

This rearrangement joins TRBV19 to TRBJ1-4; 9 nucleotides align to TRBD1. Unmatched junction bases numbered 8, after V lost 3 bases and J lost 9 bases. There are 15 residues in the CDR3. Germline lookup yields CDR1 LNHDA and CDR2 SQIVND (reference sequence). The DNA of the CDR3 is TGTGCCAGTAGTATCCCCGGGACAGGGAATCAAAAACTGTTTTTT. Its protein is CASSIPGTGNQKLFF.

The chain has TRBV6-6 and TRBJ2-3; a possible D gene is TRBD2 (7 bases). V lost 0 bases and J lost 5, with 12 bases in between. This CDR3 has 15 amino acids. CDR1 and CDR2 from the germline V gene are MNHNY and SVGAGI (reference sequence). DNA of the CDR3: TGTGCCAGCAGTTACTCCGGGGGGCAAGGAGATACGCAGTATTTT. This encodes CASSYSGGQGDTQYF.

In nucleotides, the CDR3 is TGTGCCAGCAGTTTAGTCCTCTCCTACGAGCAGTACTTC. Encoded protein: CASSLVLSYEQYF. The chain links TRBV12-3 or TRBV12-4 to TRBJ2-7; D is unclear. The CDR3 has 13 residues. The V and J ends lost 1 base and 0 bases respectively, with 4 bases between them.

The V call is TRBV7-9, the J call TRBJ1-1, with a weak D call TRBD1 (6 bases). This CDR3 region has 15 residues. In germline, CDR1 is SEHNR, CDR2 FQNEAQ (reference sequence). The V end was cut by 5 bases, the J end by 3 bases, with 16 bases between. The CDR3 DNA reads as TGTGCCAGCAGCCACAGGGTTAGTACGGACACTGAAGCTTTCTTT. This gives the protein CASSHRVSTDTEAFF.

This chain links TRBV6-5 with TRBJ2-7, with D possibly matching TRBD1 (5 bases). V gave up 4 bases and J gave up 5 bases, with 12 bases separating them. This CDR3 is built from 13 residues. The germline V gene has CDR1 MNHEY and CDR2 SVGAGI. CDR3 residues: CASSWGRPDEQYF. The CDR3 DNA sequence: TGTGCCAGCAGTTGGGGCCGTCCAGACGAGCAGTACTTC.

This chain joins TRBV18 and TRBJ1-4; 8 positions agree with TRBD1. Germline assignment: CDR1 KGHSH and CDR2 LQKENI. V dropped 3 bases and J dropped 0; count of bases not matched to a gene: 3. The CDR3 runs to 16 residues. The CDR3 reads CASSPGQVATNEKLFF. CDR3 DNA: TGTGCCAGCTCACCGGGACAGGTTGCAACTAATGAAAAACTGTTTTTT.